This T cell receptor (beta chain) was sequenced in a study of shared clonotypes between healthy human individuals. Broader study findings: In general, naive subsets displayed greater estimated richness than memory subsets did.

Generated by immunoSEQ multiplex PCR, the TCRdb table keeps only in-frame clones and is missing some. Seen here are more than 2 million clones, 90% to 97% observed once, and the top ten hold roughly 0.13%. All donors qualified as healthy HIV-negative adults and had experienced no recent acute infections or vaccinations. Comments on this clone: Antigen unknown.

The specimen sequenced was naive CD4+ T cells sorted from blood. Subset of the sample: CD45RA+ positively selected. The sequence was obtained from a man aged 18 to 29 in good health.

In nucleotides, the CDR3 is TGTGCCAGAAGCGCAGCGGGTTCCTACGAGCAGTACTTC. Protein sequence: CARSAAGSYEQYF. J is TRBJ2-7 and V is TRBV7-5; the table's D call of TRBD2 was not tested on the DNA. TRBV7-5 is reported as a pseudogene. This CDR3 has 13 residues.